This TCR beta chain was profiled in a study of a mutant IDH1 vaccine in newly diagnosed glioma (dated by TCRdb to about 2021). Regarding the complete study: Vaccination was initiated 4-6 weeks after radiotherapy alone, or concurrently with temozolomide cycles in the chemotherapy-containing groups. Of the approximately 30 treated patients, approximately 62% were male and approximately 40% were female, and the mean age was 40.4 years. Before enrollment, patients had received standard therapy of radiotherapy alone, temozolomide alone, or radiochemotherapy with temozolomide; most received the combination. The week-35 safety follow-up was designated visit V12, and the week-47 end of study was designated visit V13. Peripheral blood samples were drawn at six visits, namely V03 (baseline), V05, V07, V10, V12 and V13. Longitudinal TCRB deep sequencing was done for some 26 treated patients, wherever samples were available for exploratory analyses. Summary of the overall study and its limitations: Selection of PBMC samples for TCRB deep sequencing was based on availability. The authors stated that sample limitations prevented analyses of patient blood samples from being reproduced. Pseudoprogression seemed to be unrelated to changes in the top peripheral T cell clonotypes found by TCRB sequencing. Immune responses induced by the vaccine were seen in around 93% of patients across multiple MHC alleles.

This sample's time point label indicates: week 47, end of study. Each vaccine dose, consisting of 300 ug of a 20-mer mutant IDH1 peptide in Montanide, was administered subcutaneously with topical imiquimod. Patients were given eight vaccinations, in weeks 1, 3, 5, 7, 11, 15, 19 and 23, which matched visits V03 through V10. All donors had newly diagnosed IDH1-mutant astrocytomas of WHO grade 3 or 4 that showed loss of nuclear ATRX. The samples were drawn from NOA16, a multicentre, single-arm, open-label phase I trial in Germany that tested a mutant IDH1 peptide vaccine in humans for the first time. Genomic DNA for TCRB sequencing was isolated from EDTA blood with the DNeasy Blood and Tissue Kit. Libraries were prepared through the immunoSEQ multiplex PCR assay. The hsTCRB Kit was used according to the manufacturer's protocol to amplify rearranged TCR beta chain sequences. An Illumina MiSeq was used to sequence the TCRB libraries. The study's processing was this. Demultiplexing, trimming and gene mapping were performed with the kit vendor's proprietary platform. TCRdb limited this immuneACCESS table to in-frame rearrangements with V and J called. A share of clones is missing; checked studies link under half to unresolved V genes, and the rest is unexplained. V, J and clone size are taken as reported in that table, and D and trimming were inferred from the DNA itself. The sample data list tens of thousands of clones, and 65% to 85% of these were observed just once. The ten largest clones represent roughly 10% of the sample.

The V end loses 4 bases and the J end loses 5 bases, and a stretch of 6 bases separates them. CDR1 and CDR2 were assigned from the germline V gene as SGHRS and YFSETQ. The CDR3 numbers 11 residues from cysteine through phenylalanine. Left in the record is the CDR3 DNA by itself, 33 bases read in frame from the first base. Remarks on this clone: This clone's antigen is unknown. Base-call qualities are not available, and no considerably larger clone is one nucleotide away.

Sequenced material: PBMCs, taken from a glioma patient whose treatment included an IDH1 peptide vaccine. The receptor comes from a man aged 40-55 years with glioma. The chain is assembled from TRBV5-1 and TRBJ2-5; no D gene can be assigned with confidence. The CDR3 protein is CASSQSETQYF. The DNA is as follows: TGCGCCAGCAGCCAGTCGGAGACCCAGTACTTC.